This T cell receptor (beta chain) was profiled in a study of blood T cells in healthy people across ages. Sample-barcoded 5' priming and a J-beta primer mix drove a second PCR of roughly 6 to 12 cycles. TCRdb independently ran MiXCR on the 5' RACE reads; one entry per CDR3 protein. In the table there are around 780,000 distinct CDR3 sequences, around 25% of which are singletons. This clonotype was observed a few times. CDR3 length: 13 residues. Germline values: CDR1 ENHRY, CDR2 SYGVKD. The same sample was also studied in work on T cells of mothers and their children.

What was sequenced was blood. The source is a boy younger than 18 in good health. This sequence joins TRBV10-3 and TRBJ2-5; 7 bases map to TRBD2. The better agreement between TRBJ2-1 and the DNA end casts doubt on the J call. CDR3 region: CATYPTGGREQFF. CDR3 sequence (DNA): TGTGCCACCTACCCCACGGGGGGACGGGAGCAGTTCTTC.